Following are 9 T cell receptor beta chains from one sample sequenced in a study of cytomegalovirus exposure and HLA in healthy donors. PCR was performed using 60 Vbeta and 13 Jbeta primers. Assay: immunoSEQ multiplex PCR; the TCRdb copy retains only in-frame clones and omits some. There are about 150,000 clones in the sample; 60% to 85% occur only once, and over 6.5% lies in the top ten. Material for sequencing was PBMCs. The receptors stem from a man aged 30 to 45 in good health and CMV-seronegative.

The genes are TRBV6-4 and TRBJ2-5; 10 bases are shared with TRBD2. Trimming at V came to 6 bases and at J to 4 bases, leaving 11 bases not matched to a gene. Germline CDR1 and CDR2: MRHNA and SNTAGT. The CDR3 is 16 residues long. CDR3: CASSRRGLAGAETQYF. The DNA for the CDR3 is TGTGCCAGCAGCCGAAGAGGGCTAGCGGGGGCAGAGACCCAGTACTTC.

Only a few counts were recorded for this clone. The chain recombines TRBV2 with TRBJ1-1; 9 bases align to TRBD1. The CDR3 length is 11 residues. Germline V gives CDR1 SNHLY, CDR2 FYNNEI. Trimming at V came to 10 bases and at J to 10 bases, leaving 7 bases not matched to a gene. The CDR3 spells CATRQGEGAFF. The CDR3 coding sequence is TGTGCCACCCGACAGGGGGAGGGAGCTTTCTTT. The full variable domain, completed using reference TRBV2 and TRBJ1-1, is EPEVTQTPSHQVTQMGQEVILRCVPISNHLYFYWYRQILGQKVEFLVSFYNNEISEKSEIFDDQFSVERPDGSNFTLKIRSTKLEDSAMYFCATRQGEGAFFGQGTRLTVV.

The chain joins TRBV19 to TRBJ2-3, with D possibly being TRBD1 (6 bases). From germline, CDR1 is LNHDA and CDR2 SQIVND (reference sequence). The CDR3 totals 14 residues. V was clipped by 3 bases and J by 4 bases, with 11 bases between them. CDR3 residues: CASSIPGAADTQYF. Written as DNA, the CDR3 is TGTGCCAGTAGTATTCCAGGGGCGGCAGATACGCAGTATTTT.

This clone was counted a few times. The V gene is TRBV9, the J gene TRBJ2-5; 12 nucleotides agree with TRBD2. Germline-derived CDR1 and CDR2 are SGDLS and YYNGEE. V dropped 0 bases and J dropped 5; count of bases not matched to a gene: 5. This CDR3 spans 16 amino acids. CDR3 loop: CASSVGGTSGRETQYF. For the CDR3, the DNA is TGTGCCAGCAGCGTAGGGGGGACTAGCGGGCGGGAGACCCAGTACTTC.

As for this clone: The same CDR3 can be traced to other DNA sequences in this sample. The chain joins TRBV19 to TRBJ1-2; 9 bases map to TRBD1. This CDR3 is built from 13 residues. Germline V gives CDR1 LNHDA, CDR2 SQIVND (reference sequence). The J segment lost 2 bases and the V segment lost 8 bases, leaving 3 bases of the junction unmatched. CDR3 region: CASRGQGNYGYTF. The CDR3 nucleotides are TGTGCCAGTCGGGGACAGGGAAACTATGGCTACACCTTC.

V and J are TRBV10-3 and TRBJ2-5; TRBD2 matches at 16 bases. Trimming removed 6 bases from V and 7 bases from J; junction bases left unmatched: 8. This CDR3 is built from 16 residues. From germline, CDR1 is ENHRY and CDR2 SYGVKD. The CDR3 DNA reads TGTGCCATCAGCGGGACTAGCGGGGGGGTAAGGGCGACCCAGTACTTC. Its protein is CAISGTSGGVRATQYF.

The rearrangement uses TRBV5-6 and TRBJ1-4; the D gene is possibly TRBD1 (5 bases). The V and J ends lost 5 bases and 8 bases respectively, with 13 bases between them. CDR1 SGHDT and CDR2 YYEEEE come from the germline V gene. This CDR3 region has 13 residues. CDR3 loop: CASREGSGEKLFF. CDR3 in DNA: TGTGCCAGCAGGGAGGGGTCCGGGGAAAAACTGTTTTTT.

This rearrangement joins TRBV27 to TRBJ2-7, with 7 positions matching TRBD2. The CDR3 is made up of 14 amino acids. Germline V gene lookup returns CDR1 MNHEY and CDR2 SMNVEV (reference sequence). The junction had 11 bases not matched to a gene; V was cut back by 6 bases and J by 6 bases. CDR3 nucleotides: TGTGCCAGCAGAACGGGGCCATCGGGGGGCGAGCAGTACTTC. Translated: CASRTGPSGGEQYF.

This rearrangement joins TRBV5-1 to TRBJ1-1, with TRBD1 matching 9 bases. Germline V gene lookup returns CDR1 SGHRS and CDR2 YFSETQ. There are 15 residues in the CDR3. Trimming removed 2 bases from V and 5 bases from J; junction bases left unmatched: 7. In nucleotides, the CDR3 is TGCGCCAGCAGCTTCCTAGGACAGGGGAGGACTGAAGCTTTCTTT. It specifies CASSFLGQGRTEAFF.